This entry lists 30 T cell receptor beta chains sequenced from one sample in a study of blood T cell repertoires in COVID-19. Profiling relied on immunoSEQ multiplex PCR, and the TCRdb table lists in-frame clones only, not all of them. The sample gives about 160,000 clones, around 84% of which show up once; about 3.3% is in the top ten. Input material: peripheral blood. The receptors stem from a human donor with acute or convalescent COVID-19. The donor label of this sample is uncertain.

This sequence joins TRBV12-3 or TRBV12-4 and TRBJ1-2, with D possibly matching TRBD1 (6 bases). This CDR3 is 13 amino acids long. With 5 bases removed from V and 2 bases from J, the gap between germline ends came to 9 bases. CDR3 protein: CASSMGQNYGYTF. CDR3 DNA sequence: TGTGCCAGCAGTATGGGACAAAACTATGGCTACACCTTC.

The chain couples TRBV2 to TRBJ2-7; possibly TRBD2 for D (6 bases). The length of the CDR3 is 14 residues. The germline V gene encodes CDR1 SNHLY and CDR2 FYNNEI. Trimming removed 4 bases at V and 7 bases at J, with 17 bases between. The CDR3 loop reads CASSVAFPRGEQYF. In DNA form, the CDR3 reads TGTGCCAGCAGTGTTGCGTTCCCCCGGGGGGAGCAGTACTTC.

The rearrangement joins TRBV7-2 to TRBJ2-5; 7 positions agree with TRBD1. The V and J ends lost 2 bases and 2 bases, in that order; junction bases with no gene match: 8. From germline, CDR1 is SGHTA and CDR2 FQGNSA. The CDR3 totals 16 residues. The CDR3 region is CASSLSIMTGQETQYF. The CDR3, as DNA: TGTGCCAGCAGCTTATCCATCATGACAGGGCAAGAGACCCAGTACTTC.

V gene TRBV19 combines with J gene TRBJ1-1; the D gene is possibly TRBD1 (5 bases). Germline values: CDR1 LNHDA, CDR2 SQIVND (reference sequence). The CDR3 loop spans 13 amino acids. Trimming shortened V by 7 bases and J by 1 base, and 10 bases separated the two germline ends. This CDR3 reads CASTWQGNTEAFF. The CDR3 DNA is TGTGCCAGTACCTGGCAGGGGAACACTGAAGCTTTCTTT.

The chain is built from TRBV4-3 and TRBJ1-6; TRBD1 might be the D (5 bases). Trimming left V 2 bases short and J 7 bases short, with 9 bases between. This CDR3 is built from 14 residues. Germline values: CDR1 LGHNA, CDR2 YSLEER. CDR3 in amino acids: CASSQPGHNSPLHF. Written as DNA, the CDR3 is TGCGCCAGCAGCCAACCAGGACACAATTCACCCCTCCACTTT.

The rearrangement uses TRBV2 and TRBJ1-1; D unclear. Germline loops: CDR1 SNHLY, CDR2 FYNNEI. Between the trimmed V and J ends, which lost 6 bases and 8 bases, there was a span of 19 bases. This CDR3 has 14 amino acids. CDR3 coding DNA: TGTGCCAGCAGCTACCCGGGAGGGCGGCCGGAAGCTTTCTTT. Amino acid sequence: CASSYPGGRPEAFF.

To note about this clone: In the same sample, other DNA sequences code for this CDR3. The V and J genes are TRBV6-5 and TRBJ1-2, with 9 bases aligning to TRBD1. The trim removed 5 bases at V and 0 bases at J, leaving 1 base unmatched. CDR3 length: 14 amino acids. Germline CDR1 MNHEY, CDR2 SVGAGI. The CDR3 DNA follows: TGTGCCAGCAGTCGGGACAGGGCTAACTATGGCTACACCTTC. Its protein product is CASSRDRANYGYTF.

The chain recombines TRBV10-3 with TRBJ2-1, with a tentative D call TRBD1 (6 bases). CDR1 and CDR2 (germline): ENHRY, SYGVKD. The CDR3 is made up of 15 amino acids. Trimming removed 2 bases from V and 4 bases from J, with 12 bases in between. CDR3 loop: CAISEGNRVYNEQFF. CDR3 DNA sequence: TGTGCCATCAGTGAGGGGAACAGGGTATACAATGAGCAGTTCTTC.

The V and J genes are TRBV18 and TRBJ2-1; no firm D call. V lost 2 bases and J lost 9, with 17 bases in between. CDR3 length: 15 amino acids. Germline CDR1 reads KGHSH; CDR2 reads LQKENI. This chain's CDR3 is CASSPGRGERSEQFF. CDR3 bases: TGTGCCAGCTCACCAGGTAGAGGCGAAAGGAGTGAGCAGTTCTTC. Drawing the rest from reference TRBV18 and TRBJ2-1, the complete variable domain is NAGVMQNPRHLVRRRGQEARLRCSPMKGHSHVYWYRQLPEEGLKFMVYLQKENIIDESGMPKERFSAEFPKEGPSILRIQQVVRGDSAAYFCASSPGRGERSEQFFGPGTRLTVL.

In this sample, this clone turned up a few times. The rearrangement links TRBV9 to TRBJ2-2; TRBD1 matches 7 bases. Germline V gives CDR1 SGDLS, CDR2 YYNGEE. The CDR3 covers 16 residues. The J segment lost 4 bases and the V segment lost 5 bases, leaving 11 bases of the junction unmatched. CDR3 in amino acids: CASRRQGRGGTGELFF. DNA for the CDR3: TGTGCCAGCAGACGACAGGGACGAGGAGGCACCGGGGAGCTGTTTTTT.

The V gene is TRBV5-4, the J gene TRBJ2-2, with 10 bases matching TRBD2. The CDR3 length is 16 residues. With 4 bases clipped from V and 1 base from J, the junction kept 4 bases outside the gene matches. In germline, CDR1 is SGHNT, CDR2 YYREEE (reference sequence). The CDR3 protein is CASSRASGRNTGELFF. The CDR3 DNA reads TGTGCCAGCAGCAGGGCTAGCGGGAGGAACACCGGGGAGCTGTTTTTT.

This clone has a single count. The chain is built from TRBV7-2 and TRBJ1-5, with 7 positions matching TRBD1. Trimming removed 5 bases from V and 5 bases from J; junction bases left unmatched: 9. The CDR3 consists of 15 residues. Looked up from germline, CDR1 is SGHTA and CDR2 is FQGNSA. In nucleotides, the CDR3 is TGTGCCAGCAGCCCCACCGGGACAGCTTATCAGCCCCAGCATTTT. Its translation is CASSPTGTAYQPQHF.

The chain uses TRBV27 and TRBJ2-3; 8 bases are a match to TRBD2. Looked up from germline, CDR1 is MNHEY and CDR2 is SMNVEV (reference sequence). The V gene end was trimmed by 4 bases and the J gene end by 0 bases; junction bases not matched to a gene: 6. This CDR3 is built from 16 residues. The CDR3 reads CASSSIAGLSTDTQYF. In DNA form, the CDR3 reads TGTGCCAGCAGTTCCATAGCGGGGCTTAGCACAGATACGCAGTATTTT.

CDR3 amino acids: CASSFTGTINGELFF. The CDR3 DNA reads as TGTGCCAGCAGCTTCACCGGGACAATCAACGGGGAGCTGTTTTTT. The V call is TRBV7-3, the J call TRBJ2-2; a weak D match, TRBD1 (6 bases). Germline-derived CDR1 and CDR2 are SGHTA and FQGTGA. The CDR3 sequence is 15 residues long. The germline V and J ends were trimmed by 3 bases and 7 bases, with 15 bases remaining between them.

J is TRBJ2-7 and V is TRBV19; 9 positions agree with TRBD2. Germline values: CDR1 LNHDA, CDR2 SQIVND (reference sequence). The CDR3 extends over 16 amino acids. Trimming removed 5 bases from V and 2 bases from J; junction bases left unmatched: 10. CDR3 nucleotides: TGTGCCAGTAGTCCTAGGGTCGGCGGGGGGGCCTACGAGCAGTACTTC. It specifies CASSPRVGGGAYEQYF. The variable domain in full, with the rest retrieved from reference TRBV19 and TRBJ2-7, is DGGITQSPKYLFRKEGQNVTLSCEQNLNHDAMYWYRQDPGQGLRLIYYSQIVNDFQKGDIAEGYSVSREKKESFPLTVTSAQKNPTAFYLCASSPRVGGGAYEQYFGPGTRLTVT.

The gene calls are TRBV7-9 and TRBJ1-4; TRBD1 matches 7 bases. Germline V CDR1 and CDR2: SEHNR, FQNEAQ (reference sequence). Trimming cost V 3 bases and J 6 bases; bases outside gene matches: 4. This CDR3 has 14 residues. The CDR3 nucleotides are TGTGCCAGCAGCTTGACCGGGACAGATGAAAAACTGTTTTTT. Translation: CASSLTGTDEKLFF.

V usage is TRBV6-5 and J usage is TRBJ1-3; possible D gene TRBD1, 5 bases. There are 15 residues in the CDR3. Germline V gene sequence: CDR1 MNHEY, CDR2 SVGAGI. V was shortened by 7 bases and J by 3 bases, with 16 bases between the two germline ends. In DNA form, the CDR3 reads TGTGCCAGCAAATTGGCGGGGGGTATTGGAAACACCATATATTTT. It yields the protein CASKLAGGIGNTIYF.

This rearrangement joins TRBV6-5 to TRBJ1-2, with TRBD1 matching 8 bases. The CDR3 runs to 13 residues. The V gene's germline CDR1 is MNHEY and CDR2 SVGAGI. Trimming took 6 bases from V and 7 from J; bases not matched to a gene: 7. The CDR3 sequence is CASRSDRVAGYTF. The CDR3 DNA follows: TGTGCCAGCAGGTCGGACAGGGTCGCTGGCTACACCTTC.

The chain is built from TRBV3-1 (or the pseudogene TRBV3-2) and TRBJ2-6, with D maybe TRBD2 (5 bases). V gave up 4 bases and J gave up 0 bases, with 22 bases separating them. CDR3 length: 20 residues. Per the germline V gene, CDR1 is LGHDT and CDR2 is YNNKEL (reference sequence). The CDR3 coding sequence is TGTGCCAGCAGCCGACGTAGTGCGTCCACCGGAGGCTCTGGGGCCAACGTCCTGACTTTC. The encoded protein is CASSRRSASTGGSGANVLTF.

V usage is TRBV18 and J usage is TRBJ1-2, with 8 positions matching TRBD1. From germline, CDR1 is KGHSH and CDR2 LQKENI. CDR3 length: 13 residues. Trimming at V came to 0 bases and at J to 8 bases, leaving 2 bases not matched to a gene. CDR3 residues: CASSPPTGVGYTF. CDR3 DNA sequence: TGTGCCAGCTCACCACCGACAGGGGTGGGCTACACCTTC.

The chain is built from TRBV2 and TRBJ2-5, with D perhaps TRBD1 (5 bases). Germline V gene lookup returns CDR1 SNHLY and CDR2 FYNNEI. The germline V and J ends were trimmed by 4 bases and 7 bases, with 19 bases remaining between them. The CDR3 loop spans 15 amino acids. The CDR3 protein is CASSVRDRQEGTQYF. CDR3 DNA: TGTGCCAGCAGTGTAAGAGACAGACAAGAAGGGACCCAGTACTTC.

Here the CDR3 reads CASSQGLHSRGYTF. The CDR3, as DNA: TGTGCCAGTAGTCAGGGTCTACATTCTCGTGGCTACACCTTC. V is TRBV19 and J is TRBJ1-2; perhaps TRBD1 as D (5 bases). This CDR3 region has 14 residues. Per germline, CDR1 LNHDA and CDR2 SQIVND (reference sequence). The V end was cut by 5 bases, the J end by 7 bases, with 17 bases between.

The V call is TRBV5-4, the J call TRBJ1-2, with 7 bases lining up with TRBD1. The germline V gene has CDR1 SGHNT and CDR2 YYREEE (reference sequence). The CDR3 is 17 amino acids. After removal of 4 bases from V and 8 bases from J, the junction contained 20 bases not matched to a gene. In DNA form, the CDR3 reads TGTGCCAGCAGCCCAAGGTGGACAGGTCCATCAGGTGAAGGCTACACCTTC. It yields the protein CASSPRWTGPSGEGYTF.

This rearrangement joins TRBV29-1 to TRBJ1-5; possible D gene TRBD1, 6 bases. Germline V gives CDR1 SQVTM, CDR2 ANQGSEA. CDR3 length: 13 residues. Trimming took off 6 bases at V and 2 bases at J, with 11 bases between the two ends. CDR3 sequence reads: CSVQGDGNQPQHF. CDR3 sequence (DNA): TGCAGCGTACAGGGTGATGGCAATCAGCCCCAGCATTTT.

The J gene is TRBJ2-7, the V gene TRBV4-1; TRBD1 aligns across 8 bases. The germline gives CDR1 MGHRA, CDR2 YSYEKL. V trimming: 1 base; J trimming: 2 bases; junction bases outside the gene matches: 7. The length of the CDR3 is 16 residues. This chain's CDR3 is CASSQVRTGTPYEQYF. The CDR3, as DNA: TGCGCCAGCAGCCAAGTCCGGACAGGGACCCCCTACGAGCAGTACTTC.

The CDR3 protein is CASSGALTNTEAFF. The CDR3 bases are TGTGCCAGCAGCGGGGCCCTGACGAACACTGAAGCTTTCTTT. The gene calls are TRBV7-8 and TRBJ1-1; perhaps TRBD1 as D (5 bases). V lost 5 bases and J lost 1, with 11 bases in between. The length of the CDR3 is 14 residues. Per the germline V gene, CDR1 is SGHVS and CDR2 is FQNEAQ.

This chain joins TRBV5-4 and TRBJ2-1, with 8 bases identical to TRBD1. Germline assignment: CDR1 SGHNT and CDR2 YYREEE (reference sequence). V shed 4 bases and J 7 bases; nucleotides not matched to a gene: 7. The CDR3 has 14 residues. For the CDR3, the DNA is TGTGCCAGCAGCCCAGGGGGCCTTAATAATGAGCAGTTCTTC. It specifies CASSPGGLNNEQFF.

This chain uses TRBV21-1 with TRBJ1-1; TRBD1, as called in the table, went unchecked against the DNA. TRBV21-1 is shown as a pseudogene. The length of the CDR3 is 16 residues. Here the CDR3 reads CASSKDLDRGYTEAFF. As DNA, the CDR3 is TGTGCCAGCAGCAAAGATCTTGACAGGGGGTACACTGAAGCTTTCTTT.

The CDR3 sequence: CASSLEGGWAGANVLTF. The CDR3 coding sequence is TGTGCCAGCAGCTTAGAAGGAGGGTGGGCTGGGGCCAACGTCCTGACTTTC. This chain joins TRBV11-2 and TRBJ2-6; possibly TRBD2 for D (6 bases). Germline CDR1 is SGHAT and CDR2 is FQNNGV. The CDR3 runs 17 residues. The germline V and J ends were trimmed by 0 bases and 2 bases, with 11 bases remaining between them.

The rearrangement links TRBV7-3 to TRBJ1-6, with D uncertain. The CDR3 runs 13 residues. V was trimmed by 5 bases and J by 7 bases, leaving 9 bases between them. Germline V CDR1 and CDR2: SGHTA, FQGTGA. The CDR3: CASSTRENSPLHF. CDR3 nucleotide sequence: TGTGCCAGCAGCACTCGGGAGAATTCACCCCTCCACTTT.